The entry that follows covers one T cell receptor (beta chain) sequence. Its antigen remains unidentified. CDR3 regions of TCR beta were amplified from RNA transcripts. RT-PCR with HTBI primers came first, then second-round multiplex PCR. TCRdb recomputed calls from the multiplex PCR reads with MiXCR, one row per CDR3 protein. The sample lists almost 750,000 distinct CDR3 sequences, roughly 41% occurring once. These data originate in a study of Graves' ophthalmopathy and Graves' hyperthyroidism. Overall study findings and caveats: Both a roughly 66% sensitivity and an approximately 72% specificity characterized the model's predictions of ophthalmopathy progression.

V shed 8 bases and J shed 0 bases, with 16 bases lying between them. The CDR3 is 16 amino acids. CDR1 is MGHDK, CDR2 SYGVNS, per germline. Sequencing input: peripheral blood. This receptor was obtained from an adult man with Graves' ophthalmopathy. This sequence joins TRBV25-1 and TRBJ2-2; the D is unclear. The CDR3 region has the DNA TGTGCCAGCCCTATTACACATAACCCGAACACCGGGGAGCTGTTTTTT. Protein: CASPITHNPNTGELFF.